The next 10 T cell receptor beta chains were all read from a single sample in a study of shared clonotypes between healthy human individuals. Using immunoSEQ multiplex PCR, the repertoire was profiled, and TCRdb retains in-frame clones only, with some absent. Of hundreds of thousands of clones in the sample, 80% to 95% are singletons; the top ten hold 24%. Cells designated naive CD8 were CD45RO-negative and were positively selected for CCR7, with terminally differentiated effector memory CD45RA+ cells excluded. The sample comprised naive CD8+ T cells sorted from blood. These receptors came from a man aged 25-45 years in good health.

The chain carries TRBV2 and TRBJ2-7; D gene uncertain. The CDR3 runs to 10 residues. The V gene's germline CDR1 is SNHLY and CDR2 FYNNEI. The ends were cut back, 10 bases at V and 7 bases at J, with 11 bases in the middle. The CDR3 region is CATTTREQYF. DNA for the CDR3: TGTGCCACCACTACAAGAGAGCAGTACTTC.

Here the CDR3 DNA reads TGTGCCATCAGTGAGGGGGCTAGGTTGGGCCTGCGGAACACTGAAGCTTTCTTT. This gives the protein CAISEGARLGLRNTEAFF. The genes are TRBV10-3 and TRBJ1-1; tentative D call: TRBD1 (5 bases). This CDR3 contains 18 residues. Germline V CDR1 and CDR2: ENHRY, SYGVKD. Deletions cut 2 bases from V and 1 base from J, with 20 bases between.

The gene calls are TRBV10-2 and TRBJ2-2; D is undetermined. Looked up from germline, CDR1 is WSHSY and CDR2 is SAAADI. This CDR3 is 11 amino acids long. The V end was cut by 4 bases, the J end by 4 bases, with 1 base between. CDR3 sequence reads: CASSATGELFF. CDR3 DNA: TGCGCCAGCAGTGCCACCGGGGAGCTGTTTTTT.

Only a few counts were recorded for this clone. CDR3 in DNA: TGCAGTGCTAGAGAAGTAGGGACCCAGTACTTC. The encoded protein is CSAREVGTQYF. This chain links TRBV20-1 with TRBJ2-5, with D uncertain. CDR3 length equals 11 residues. V dropped 0 bases and J dropped 7 bases, with 6 bases sitting between them. CDR1 is DFQATT and CDR2 is SNEGSKA in the germline V gene (reference sequence).

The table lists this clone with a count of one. The CDR3 spells CATSRGTSETYEQYF. The CDR3 nucleotides read TGTGCCACCAGCAGAGGGACTAGCGAAACCTACGAGCAGTACTTC. V gene TRBV15 combines with J gene TRBJ2-7; TRBD2 matches 9 bases. The CDR3 loop spans 15 amino acids. The V gene's germline CDR1 is LNHNV and CDR2 YYDKDF (reference sequence). V dropped 1 base and J dropped 2; count of bases not matched to a gene: 3.

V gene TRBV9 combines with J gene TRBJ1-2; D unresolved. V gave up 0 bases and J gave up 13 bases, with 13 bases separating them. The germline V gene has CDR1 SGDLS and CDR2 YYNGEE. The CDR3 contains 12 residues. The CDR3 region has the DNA TGTGCCAGCAGCGTAGAGTGGAGGGAAGGCACCTTC. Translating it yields CASSVEWREGTF.

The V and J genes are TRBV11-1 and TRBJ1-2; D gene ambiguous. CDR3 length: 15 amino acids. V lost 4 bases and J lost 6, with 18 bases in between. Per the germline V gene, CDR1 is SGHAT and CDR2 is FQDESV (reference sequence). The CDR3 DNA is TGTGCCAGCAGCTCTACTGTGTCCAACGGCCATGGCTACACCTTC. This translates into CASSSTVSNGHGYTF.

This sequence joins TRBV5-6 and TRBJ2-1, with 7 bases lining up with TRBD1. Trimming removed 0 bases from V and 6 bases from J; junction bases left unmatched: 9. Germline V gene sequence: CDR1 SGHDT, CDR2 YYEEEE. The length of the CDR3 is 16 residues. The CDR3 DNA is TGTGCCAGCAGCTTGGGGAACAGGGGTCGGAGCAATGAGCAGTTCTTC. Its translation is CASSLGNRGRSNEQFF. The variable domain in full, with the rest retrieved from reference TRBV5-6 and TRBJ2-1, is DAGVTQSPTHLIKTRGQQVTLRCSPKSGHDTVSWYQQALGQGPQFIFQYYEEEERQRGNFPDRFSGHQFPNYSSELNVNALLLGDSALYLCASSLGNRGRSNEQFFGPGTRLTVL.

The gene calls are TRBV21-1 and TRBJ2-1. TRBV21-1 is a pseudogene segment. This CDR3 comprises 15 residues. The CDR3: CASSKWVVPYNEQFF. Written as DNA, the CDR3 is TGTGCCAGCAGCAAATGGGTAGTTCCATACAATGAGCAGTTCTTC.

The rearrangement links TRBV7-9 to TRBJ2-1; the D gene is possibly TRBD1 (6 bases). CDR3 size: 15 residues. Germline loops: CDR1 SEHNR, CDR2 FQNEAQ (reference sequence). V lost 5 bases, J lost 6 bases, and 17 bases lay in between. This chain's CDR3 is CASSRPPEGGNEQFF. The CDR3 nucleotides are TGTGCCAGCAGCCGACCCCCCGAAGGGGGCAATGAGCAGTTCTTC.